The T cell receptor (beta chain) described here comes from a study of blood T cell repertoires in COVID-19. Looking at the study overall: COVID-19 samples, acute and convalescent, were from the United States, Italy and Spain.

Per the authors' pipeline: Reference gene primer amplification in the assay estimated nucleated cell counts. Profiled with immunoSEQ multiplex PCR; TCRdb holds only in-frame clones, not every one. D and trimming come from the DNA, and the V and J calls and clone size come from that table. The sample consists of some 61,000 clones, nearly 90% of them appearing once. The receptor was derived from a man aged 55 to 70 with acute or convalescent COVID-19. The sequenced material came from peripheral blood.

CDR3 residues: CASSPMNTEAFF. The CDR3, as DNA: TGTGCCAGCAGTCCCATGAACACTGAAGCTTTCTTT. V gene TRBV12-3 or TRBV12-4 combines with J gene TRBJ1-1; no firm D call. The CDR3 is 12 amino acids. V lost 5 bases, J lost 0 bases, and 4 bases lay in between.